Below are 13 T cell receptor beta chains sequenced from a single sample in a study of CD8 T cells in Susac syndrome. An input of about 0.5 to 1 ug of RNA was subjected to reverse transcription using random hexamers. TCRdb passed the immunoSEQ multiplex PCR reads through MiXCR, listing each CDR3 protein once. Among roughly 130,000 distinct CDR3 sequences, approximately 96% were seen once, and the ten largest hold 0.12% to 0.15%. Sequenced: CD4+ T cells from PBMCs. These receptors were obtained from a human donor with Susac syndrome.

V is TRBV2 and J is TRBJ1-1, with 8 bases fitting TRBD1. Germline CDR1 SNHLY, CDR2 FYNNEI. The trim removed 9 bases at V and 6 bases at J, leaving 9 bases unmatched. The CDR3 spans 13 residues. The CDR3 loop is CARKTDRVAEAFF. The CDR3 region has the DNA TGTGCCAGAAAAACGGACAGGGTAGCTGAAGCTTTCTTT.

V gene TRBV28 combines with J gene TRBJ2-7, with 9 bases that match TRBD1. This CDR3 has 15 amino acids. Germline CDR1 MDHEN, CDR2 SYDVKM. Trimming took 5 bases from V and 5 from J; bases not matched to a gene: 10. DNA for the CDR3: TGTGCCAGCAGTCTCCGGGACAGGGTTCGGAACGAGCAGTACTTC. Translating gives CASSLRDRVRNEQYF.

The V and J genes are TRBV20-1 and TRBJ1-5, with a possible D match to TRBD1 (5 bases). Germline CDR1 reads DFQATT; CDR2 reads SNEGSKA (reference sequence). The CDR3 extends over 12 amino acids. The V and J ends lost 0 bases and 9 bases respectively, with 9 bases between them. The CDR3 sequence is CSARDGGGPQHF. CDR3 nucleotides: TGCAGTGCTAGAGATGGGGGGGGGCCCCAGCATTTT.

CDR3 amino acids: CSVDPGLGVHRQETQYF. For the CDR3, the DNA is TGCAGCGTTGACCCGGGGTTGGGTGTGCATCGCCAAGAGACCCAGTACTTC. V is TRBV29-1 and J is TRBJ2-5; a weak D match, TRBD2 (5 bases). Trimming left V 3 bases short and J 1 base short, with 21 bases between. The CDR3 length is 17 residues. Germline V lookup: CDR1 SQVTM, CDR2 ANQGSEA.

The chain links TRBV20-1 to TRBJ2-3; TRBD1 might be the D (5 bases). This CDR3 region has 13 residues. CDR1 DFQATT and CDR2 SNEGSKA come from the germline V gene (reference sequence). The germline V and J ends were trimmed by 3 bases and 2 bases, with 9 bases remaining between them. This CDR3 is CSASPGLTDTQYF. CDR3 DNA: TGCAGTGCTAGCCCAGGGCTCACAGATACGCAGTATTTT.

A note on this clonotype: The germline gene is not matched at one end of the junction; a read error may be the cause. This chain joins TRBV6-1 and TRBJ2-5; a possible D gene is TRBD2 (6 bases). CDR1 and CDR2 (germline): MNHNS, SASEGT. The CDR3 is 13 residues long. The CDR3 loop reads CGSHRGVQETQYF. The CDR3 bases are TGTGGCAGCCACCGCGGGGTCCAAGAGACCCAGTACTTC.

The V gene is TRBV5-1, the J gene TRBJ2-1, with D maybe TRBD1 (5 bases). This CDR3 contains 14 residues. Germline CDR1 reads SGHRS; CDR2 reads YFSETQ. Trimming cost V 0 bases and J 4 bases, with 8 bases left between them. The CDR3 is CASSLEGAYNEQFF. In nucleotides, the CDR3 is TGCGCCAGCAGCTTGGAAGGGGCGTACAATGAGCAGTTCTTC.

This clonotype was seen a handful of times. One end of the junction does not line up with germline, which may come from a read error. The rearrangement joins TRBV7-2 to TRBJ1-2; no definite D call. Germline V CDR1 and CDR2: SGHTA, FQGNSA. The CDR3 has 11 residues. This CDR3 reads CASSLASGYTF. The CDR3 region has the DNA TGTGCCAGCAGCCTAGCGAGTGGCTACACCTTC.

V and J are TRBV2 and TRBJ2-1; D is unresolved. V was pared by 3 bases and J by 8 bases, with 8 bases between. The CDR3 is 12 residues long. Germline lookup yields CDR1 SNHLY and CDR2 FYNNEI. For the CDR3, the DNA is TGTGCCAGCAGTGAGTCGAGGTATGAGCAGTTCTTC. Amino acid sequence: CASSESRYEQFF. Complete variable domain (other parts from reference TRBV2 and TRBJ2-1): EPEVTQTPSHQVTQMGQEVILRCVPISNHLYFYWYRQILGQKVEFLVSFYNNEISEKSEIFDDQFSVERPDGSNFTLKIRSTKLEDSAMYFCASSESRYEQFFGPGTRLTVL.

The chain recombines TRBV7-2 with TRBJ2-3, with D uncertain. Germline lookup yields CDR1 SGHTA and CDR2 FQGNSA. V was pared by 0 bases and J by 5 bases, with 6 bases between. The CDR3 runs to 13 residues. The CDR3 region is CASSLAQKDTQYF. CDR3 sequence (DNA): TGTGCCAGCAGCTTAGCGCAAAAAGATACGCAGTATTTT.

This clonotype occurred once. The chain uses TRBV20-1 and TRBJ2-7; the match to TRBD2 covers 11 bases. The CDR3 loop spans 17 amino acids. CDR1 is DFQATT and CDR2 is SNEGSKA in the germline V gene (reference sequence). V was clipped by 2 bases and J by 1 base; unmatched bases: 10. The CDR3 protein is CSARNLAGGGRSYEQYF. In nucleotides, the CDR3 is TGCAGTGCTAGAAATCTAGCGGGAGGAGGAAGGTCCTACGAGCAGTACTTC.

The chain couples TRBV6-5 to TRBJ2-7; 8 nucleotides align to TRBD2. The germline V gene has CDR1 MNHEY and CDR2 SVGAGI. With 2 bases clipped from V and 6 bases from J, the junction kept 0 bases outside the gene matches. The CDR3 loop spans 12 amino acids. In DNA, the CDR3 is TGTGCCAGCAGTTACCGGGGGGGCGAGCAGTACTTC. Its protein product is CASSYRGGEQYF.

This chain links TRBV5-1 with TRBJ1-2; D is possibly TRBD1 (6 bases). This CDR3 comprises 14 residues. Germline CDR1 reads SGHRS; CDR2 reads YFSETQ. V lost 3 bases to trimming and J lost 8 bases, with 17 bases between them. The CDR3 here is CASSSRGAQEGYTF. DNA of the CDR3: TGCGCCAGCAGCTCCCGGGGGGCCCAGGAAGGCTACACCTTC.